This T cell receptor beta chain was found in a study of blood T cell repertoires in COVID-19. Study details: Donors in the United States, Italy and Spain gave samples during acute or convalescent COVID-19.

In the original processing: For nucleated cells, counts were estimated from reference gene primer amplification. The method was immunoSEQ multiplex PCR; TCRdb's version includes in-frame clones alone and lacks a portion of them. V, J and clone size were drawn from that table, and D and trimming were deduced from the DNA. The data contain 470,000 or so clones, approximately 83% of them seen just once; the ten biggest clones take up 3.2%. The CDR3 is 15 residues long. Trimming left V 0 bases short and J 9 bases short, with 15 bases between. Germline V gene lookup returns CDR1 SGHTA and CDR2 FQGNSA. This clone was picked up a small number of times.

Material for sequencing was peripheral blood. This sequence originates from a human donor in a cohort sampled during active COVID-19. This rearrangement joins TRBV7-2 to TRBJ1-5; D possibly corresponds to TRBD1 (5 bases). CDR3 sequence reads: CASSLAQGSGGPQHF. The CDR3 DNA follows: TGTGCCAGCAGCTTAGCGCAGGGCTCAGGCGGGCCCCAGCATTTT.